The 13 T cell receptor beta chains in this list originate from one sample, sequenced in a study of blood T cell repertoires in COVID-19. Some clones are missing from TCRdb's copy, which holds only in-frame ones; the method was immunoSEQ multiplex PCR. The data hold about 54,000 clones, with about nine tenths observed a single time. The sample comprised peripheral blood. Source of these receptors: a human donor in a cohort sampled during active COVID-19.

The chain is built from TRBV7-2 and TRBJ1-3; D unclear. Germline-derived CDR1 and CDR2 are SGHTA and FQGNSA. The CDR3 contains 11 residues. The V end lost 2 bases, the J end lost 10 bases, and 6 bases lay between the germline ends. The CDR3 reads CASSLLSTIYF. The CDR3 DNA reads as TGTGCCAGCAGCTTATTATCGACCATATATTTT.

The rearrangement uses TRBV5-1 and TRBJ1-3; D gene unclear. Trimming left V 3 bases short and J 0 bases short, with 13 bases between. CDR3 length: 16 residues. From germline, CDR1 is SGHRS and CDR2 YFSETQ. The CDR3 sequence: CASSSAARGSGNTIYF. CDR3 bases: TGCGCCAGCAGCTCAGCGGCCCGGGGCTCTGGAAACACCATATATTTT.

The chain has TRBV3-1 (or the pseudogene TRBV3-2) and TRBJ2-3, with a weak D call TRBD2 (7 bases). Germline V gene data show CDR1 as LGHDT and CDR2 as YNNKEL (reference sequence). Trimming pared 2 bases from V and 5 bases from J, leaving 14 bases between. The CDR3 runs to 15 residues. The CDR3 loop is CASSQTAGAGDTQYF. DNA for the CDR3: TGTGCCAGCAGCCAAACGGCGGGGGCTGGAGATACGCAGTATTTT.

The genes are TRBV11-2 and TRBJ2-1; 9 bases match TRBD1. This CDR3 region has 17 residues. Looked up from germline, CDR1 is SGHAT and CDR2 is FQNNGV. V dropped 5 bases and J dropped 6; count of bases not matched to a gene: 14. The CDR3 DNA reads TGTGCCAGCAGCCCACACTCCACAGGGGGCGGACGCAATGAGCAGTTCTTC. Its translation: CASSPHSTGGGRNEQFF.

This rearrangement joins TRBV6-5 to TRBJ2-5; a weak D match, TRBD1 (6 bases). Trimming took 6 bases from V and 5 from J, leaving 16 bases between them. Germline V gives CDR1 MNHEY, CDR2 SVGAGI. The CDR3 length is 14 residues. The CDR3 DNA reads TGTGCCAGCAGAACCCGCAGGGGTGGTGAGACCCAGTACTTC. Residues: CASRTRRGGETQYF.

This sequence joins TRBV5-1 and TRBJ1-1, with 10 bases lining up with TRBD1. Germline values: CDR1 SGHRS, CDR2 YFSETQ. This CDR3 is 14 amino acids long. V was pared by 4 bases and J by 3 bases, with 3 bases of the junction left unmatched. CDR3 DNA sequence: TGCGCCAGCAGCCTGACAGGGGGCCACACTGAAGCTTTCTTT. Its translation: CASSLTGGHTEAFF.

V usage is TRBV28 and J usage is TRBJ2-4; TRBD1 agrees at 7 bases. CDR3 length: 13 residues. After removal of 6 bases from V and 7 bases from J, the junction contained 6 bases not matched to a gene. CDR1 is MDHEN and CDR2 is SYDVKM in the germline V gene. CDR3 in DNA: TGTGCCAGCAGGGGGACAGTCTCGAACATTCAGTACTTC. As protein: CASRGTVSNIQYF.

The chain combines TRBV11-3 with TRBJ2-1; 11 positions agree with TRBD2. CDR1 is SGHNT, CDR2 YENEEA, per germline. Trimming cost V 0 bases and J 10 bases; bases outside gene matches: 11. CDR3 length equals 17 residues. CDR3 amino acids: CASSLDLGASGGKEQFF. CDR3 DNA: TGTGCCAGCAGCTTAGATTTAGGGGCTAGCGGGGGGAAGGAGCAGTTCTTC.

The chain joins TRBV6-6 to TRBJ2-1; TRBD2 matches 13 bases. The ends lost 8 bases at V and 9 bases at J; junction bases unmatched: 13. Germline values: CDR1 MNHNY, CDR2 SVGAGI (reference sequence). The CDR3 has 16 amino acids. The CDR3 nucleotides are TGTGCCAGCCAGAAATTACTAGCGGGGGGGCTGGGTGAGCAGTTCTTC. Residues: CASQKLLAGGLGEQFF.

The gene calls are TRBV4-1 and TRBJ2-5; TRBD1 matches at 9 bases. Per the germline V gene, CDR1 is MGHRA and CDR2 is YSYEKL. CDR3 length: 14 amino acids. V shed 1 base and J 4 bases; nucleotides not matched to a gene: 1. This chain's CDR3 is CASSQADRGETQYF. The CDR3 nucleotides are TGCGCCAGCAGCCAAGCGGACAGGGGAGAGACCCAGTACTTC.

The CDR3 loop reads CASSLVTESNQPQHF. The CDR3 bases are TGCGCCAGCAGCTTGGTAACAGAGTCCAATCAGCCCCAGCATTTT. The chain links TRBV5-1 to TRBJ1-5; unclear D gene. The CDR3 runs 15 residues. V shed 0 bases and J shed 3 bases, with 10 bases lying between them. The germline CDR1 and CDR2 sequences are SGHRS and YFSETQ.

This chain connects TRBV9 to TRBJ2-7; 9 bases agree with TRBD2. Looked up from germline, CDR1 is SGDLS and CDR2 is YYNGEE. The CDR3 is made up of 15 amino acids. After removal of 0 bases from V and 3 bases from J, the junction contained 4 bases not matched to a gene. As DNA, the CDR3 is TGTGCCAGCAGCGTAGAGAGCGGGGGGTTCTACGAGCAGTACTTC. This sequence encodes CASSVESGGFYEQYF.

This clone was counted between two and nine times. This rearrangement joins TRBV19 to TRBJ1-5, with 9 bases matching TRBD1. Germline values: CDR1 LNHDA, CDR2 SQIVND (reference sequence). The CDR3 covers 15 residues. V lost 3 bases to trimming and J lost 7 bases; unmatched junction nucleotides: 7. CDR3 region: CASSIRQGGRQPQHF. CDR3 sequence (DNA): TGTGCCAGTAGTATTAGACAGGGGGGAAGACAGCCCCAGCATTTT.